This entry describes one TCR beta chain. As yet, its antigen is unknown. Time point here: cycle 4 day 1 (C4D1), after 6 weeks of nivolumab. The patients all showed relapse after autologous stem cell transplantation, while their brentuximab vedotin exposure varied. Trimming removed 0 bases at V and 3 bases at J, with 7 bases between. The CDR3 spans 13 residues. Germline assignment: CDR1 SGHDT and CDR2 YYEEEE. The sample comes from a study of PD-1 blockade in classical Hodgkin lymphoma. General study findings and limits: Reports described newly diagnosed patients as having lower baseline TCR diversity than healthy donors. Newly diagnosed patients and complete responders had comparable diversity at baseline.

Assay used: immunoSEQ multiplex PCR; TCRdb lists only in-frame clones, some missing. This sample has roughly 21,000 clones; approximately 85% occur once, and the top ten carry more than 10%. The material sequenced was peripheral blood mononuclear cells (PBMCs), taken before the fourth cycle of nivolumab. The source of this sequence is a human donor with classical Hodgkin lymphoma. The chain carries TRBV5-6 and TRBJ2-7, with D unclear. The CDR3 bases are TGTGCCAGCAGCTTGGGACGGAACTACGAGCAGTACTTC. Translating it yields CASSLGRNYEQYF. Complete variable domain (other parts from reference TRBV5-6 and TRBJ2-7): DAGVTQSPTHLIKTRGQQVTLRCSPKSGHDTVSWYQQALGQGPQFIFQYYEEEERQRGNFPDRFSGHQFPNYSSELNVNALLLGDSALYLCASSLGRNYEQYFGPGTRLTVT.